The 27 T cell receptor beta chains below come from one sample, sequenced in a study of technical replicates of blood from a handful of donors. Only in-frame clones appear in the TCRdb table, and some are missing; sequencing was by immunoSEQ multiplex PCR. The sample consists of under 100,000 clones, 85% to 95% of them appearing once. Sample: T cells isolated from PBMCs. These TCRs come from a human donor in good health.

V usage is TRBV12-5 and J usage is TRBJ1-1; 7 bases are shared with TRBD1. Per germline, CDR1 LGHNT and CDR2 FRNRAP. The CDR3 totals 13 residues. CDR3: CASSRGMNTEAFF. The CDR3, as DNA: TGTGCCTCATCCAGGGGGATGAACACTGAAGCTTTCTTT.

This clone showed up many times. The chain uses TRBV6-4 and TRBJ2-3, with TRBD2 matching 12 bases. Germline CDR1 reads MRHNA; CDR2 reads SNTAGT. Trimming at V came to 2 bases and at J to 0 bases, leaving 0 bases not matched to a gene. This CDR3 has 16 amino acids. CDR3 sequence: CASSDGTSGSTDTQYF. The CDR3 bases are TGTGCCAGCAGTGACGGGACTAGCGGGAGCACAGATACGCAGTATTTT.

This sequence joins TRBV6-1 and TRBJ1-2; TRBD1 aligns across 7 bases. The V gene's germline CDR1 is MNHNS and CDR2 SASEGT. J gave up 2 bases and V 8 bases, and 2 bases lay outside the gene matches. The length of the CDR3 is 12 residues. The CDR3 DNA is TGTGCCAGCGGACAGGCCAACTATGGCTACACCTTC. Translating it yields CASGQANYGYTF.

The gene calls are TRBV9 and TRBJ2-2; TRBD2 matches 10 bases. This CDR3 has 17 residues. Trimming took 3 bases from V and 2 from J; bases not matched to a gene: 7. The germline gives CDR1 SGDLS, CDR2 YYNGEE. The CDR3 DNA reads as TGTGCCAGCAGCGCCCGCCCTAGCGGGAGAAACACCGGGGAGCTGTTTTTT. Protein: CASSARPSGRNTGELFF.

This chain connects TRBV27 to TRBJ2-7, with D possibly matching TRBD1 (6 bases). The CDR3 spans 15 residues. V lost 8 bases to trimming and J lost 1 base, with 18 bases between them. Germline V gene sequence: CDR1 MNHEY, CDR2 SMNVEV (reference sequence). CDR3 loop: CASAPARGGSYEQYF. CDR3 DNA: TGTGCCAGCGCCCCAGCCAGGGGTGGGTCCTACGAGCAGTACTTC.

The chain joins TRBV6-5 to TRBJ2-2; tentatively, D is TRBD1 (6 bases). Germline V gene sequence: CDR1 MNHEY, CDR2 SVGAGI. The CDR3 runs to 12 residues. V lost 7 bases and J lost 6, with 9 bases in between. The chain's CDR3 is CASTKGAGELFF. The CDR3 DNA reads TGTGCCAGCACCAAGGGGGCCGGGGAGCTGTTTTTT.

The CDR3 sequence: CASSSTGMSNYGYTF. In nucleotides, the CDR3 is TGTGCCAGCAGCTCGACAGGGATGTCGAACTATGGCTACACCTTC. The chain links TRBV7-9 to TRBJ1-2, with 7 bases matching TRBD1. Germline CDR1 and CDR2: SEHNR and FQNEAQ (reference sequence). Trimming took 4 bases from V and 2 from J; bases not matched to a gene: 7. The CDR3 length is 15 residues.

The rearrangement uses TRBV19 and TRBJ1-5, with D possibly matching TRBD1 (6 bases). Trimming stripped 6 bases from V and 3 bases from J, with 18 bases between. The CDR3 length is 16 residues. Germline lookup yields CDR1 LNHDA and CDR2 SQIVND (reference sequence). The CDR3 DNA reads as TGTGCCAGTAGATGGGACACAAACCTTCACAATCAGCCCCAGCATTTT. The encoded protein is CASRWDTNLHNQPQHF.

The sample holds one count of this clone. The chain carries TRBV27 and TRBJ2-5; D might be TRBD2 (6 bases). The V gene's germline CDR1 is MNHEY and CDR2 SMNVEV (reference sequence). V was clipped by 5 bases and J by 4 bases, with 14 bases between them. CDR3 length: 14 amino acids. DNA for the CDR3: TGTGCCAGCAGTCCATGGGGGGTAGGAGAGACCCAGTACTTC. It codes for CASSPWGVGETQYF.

Here the CDR3 DNA reads TGTGCCAGCAGCGTAGGCGGAGGGGGCTCCTATGGCTACACCTTC. Its translation: CASSVGGGGSYGYTF. V is TRBV9 and J is TRBJ1-2; 7 bases are a match to TRBD1. The junction had 6 bases not matched to a gene; V was cut back by 0 bases and J by 4 bases. This CDR3 region has 15 residues. CDR1 and CDR2 from the germline V gene are SGDLS and YYNGEE.

The genes are TRBV9 and TRBJ2-5; possibly TRBD1 for D (6 bases). Trimming cost V 1 base and J 5 bases, with 15 bases left between them. The CDR3 covers 15 residues. CDR1 is SGDLS, CDR2 YYNGEE, per germline. The CDR3 region has the DNA TGTGCCAGCAGCGTAATGAGATCCCAGGGGGAGACCCAGTACTTC. It encodes CASSVMRSQGETQYF.

The CDR3 DNA is TGTGCCAGCAGTTTGACTAGCGGGAGTGGAAATGAGCAGTTCTTC. It translates to CASSLTSGSGNEQFF. The chain recombines TRBV28 with TRBJ2-1, with TRBD2 identical over 12 bases. The germline CDR1 and CDR2 sequences are MDHEN and SYDVKM. The CDR3 runs to 15 residues. The ends lost 3 bases at V and 7 bases at J; junction bases unmatched: 4.

This chain joins TRBV30 and TRBJ1-1; D is perhaps TRBD1 (5 bases). V lost 3 bases, J lost 0 bases, and 11 bases lay in between. The germline CDR1 and CDR2 sequences are GTSNPN and SVGIG (reference sequence). This CDR3 spans 14 amino acids. CDR3: CAWSRQSMNTEAFF. In DNA, the CDR3 is TGTGCCTGGAGCCGACAGAGCATGAACACTGAAGCTTTCTTT.

This chain connects TRBV9 to TRBJ2-3, with 7 bases that match TRBD1. V was pared by 4 bases and J by 3 bases, with 11 bases of the junction left unmatched. The germline V gene encodes CDR1 SGDLS and CDR2 YYNGEE. The CDR3 has 16 residues. CDR3 DNA: TGTGCCAGCAGCCCAGGGGACAGCTGGGTAACAGATACGCAGTATTTT. It is translated as CASSPGDSWVTDTQYF.

CDR3 region: CASSSTSGSSYNEQFF. In nucleotides, the CDR3 is TGTGCCAGCAGCTCTACTAGCGGGAGTTCCTACAATGAGCAGTTCTTC. The gene calls are TRBV7-9 and TRBJ2-1; 11 positions match TRBD2. V dropped 4 bases and J dropped 1; count of bases not matched to a gene: 3. The germline CDR1 and CDR2 sequences are SEHNR and FQNEAQ (reference sequence). The CDR3 has 16 residues. Based on the CDR3 plus reference TRBV7-9 and TRBJ2-1, the full variable domain is DTGVSQNPRHKITKRGQNVTFRCDPISEHNRLYWYRQTLGQGPEFLTYFQNEAQLEKSRLLSDRFSAERPKGSFSTLEIQRTEQGDSAMYLCASSSTSGSSYNEQFFGPGTRLTVL.

The genes are TRBV4-1 and TRBJ1-5, with unresolved D. The V and J ends lost 1 base and 6 bases respectively, with 16 bases between them. Germline CDR1 MGHRA, CDR2 YSYEKL. The CDR3 extends over 16 amino acids. CDR3 DNA sequence: TGCGCCAGCAGCCAAGCCCCCCATTATCTCGGTCAGCCCCAGCATTTT. This sequence encodes CASSQAPHYLGQPQHF.

CDR3 residues: CASSEWTSGRAMNEQFF. The CDR3 DNA follows: TGTGCCAGCAGTGAGTGGACTAGCGGGAGGGCCATGAATGAGCAGTTCTTC. This sequence joins TRBV25-1 and TRBJ2-1, with TRBD2 identical over 15 bases. Germline values: CDR1 MGHDK, CDR2 SYGVNS. The CDR3 is 17 amino acids. Unmatched junction bases numbered 7, after V lost 3 bases and J lost 7 bases.

The J gene is TRBJ2-1, the V gene TRBV29-1; D is possibly TRBD1 (5 bases). With 5 bases removed from V and 6 bases from J, the gap between germline ends came to 32 bases. Germline V gene data show CDR1 as SQVTM and CDR2 as ANQGSEA. CDR3 length: 19 amino acids. The CDR3 region is CSVLYVRSRDFSGPNEQFF. CDR3 nucleotides: TGCAGCGTTCTATACGTACGATCCAGGGATTTTAGTGGCCCCAATGAGCAGTTCTTC.

Details on this clone: An end of the junction does not agree with germline; a read error may underlie this. This sequence joins TRBV9 and TRBJ2-5, with TRBD2 matching 7 bases. The CDR3 loop spans 15 amino acids. Germline-derived CDR1 and CDR2 are SGDLS and YYNGEE. CDR3 DNA: TGTGCCAGCAGCCCCAGGGCTAGCGGCCAAGAGACTCAGTACTTC. This gives the protein CASSPRASGQETQYF.

This chain joins TRBV25-1 and TRBJ2-7, with D tentatively TRBD1 (5 bases). V was shortened by 10 bases and J by 3 bases, with 13 bases between the two germline ends. Germline V gives CDR1 MGHDK, CDR2 SYGVNS. The CDR3 is made up of 12 amino acids. CDR3 coding DNA: TGTGCCACCAGCCTAGGGGACTACGAGCAGTACTTC. Amino acid sequence: CATSLGDYEQYF.

The gene calls are TRBV11-2 and TRBJ2-1; 8 nucleotides agree with TRBD2. CDR1 SGHAT and CDR2 FQNNGV come from the germline V gene. The CDR3 extends over 16 amino acids. The J segment lost 4 bases and the V segment lost 5 bases, leaving 10 bases of the junction unmatched. The CDR3 DNA sequence: TGTGCCAGCAGCCCCTATTGGGGACTAGATTACAATGAGCAGTTCTTC. It codes for CASSPYWGLDYNEQFF.

Comment on this clone: The junction differs from germline at one of its ends, possibly a read error. The chain combines TRBV27 with TRBJ1-3, with D perhaps TRBD1 (5 bases). Per the germline V gene, CDR1 is MNHEY and CDR2 is SMNVEV (reference sequence). The CDR3 is 16 amino acids. This CDR3 is CASSPLARASENTIYF. CDR3 nucleotide sequence: TGTGCCAGCAGTCCGTTAGCCAGGGCGTCTGAAAACACCATATATTTT.

This rearrangement joins TRBV6-5 to TRBJ1-5; no reliable D call. Germline values: CDR1 MNHEY, CDR2 SVGAGI. The CDR3 contains 14 residues. The V and J ends lost 2 bases and 5 bases respectively, with 10 bases between them. In DNA, the CDR3 is TGTGCCAGCAGTTACCTAGGTGAAGATCAGCCCCAGCATTTT. Translation: CASSYLGEDQPQHF.

The CDR3 is CASSPNNYIAGGYNEQFF. The CDR3 DNA reads as TGTGCCAGCTCACCGAACAACTATATAGCGGGAGGTTACAATGAGCAGTTCTTC. The chain carries TRBV18 and TRBJ2-1; 10 nucleotides line up with TRBD2. This CDR3 has 18 amino acids. V shed 3 bases, J shed 4 bases, and the junction held 12 bases outside the gene matches. The germline V gene has CDR1 KGHSH and CDR2 LQKENI.

This chain joins TRBV7-2 and TRBJ2-5; TRBD1 aligns across 7 bases. This CDR3 region has 15 residues. CDR1 and CDR2 from the germline V gene are SGHTA and FQGNSA. V lost 5 bases, J lost 5 bases, and 11 bases stayed unmatched. The CDR3 sequence: CASSQGSGGWETQYF. The CDR3 DNA reads as TGTGCCAGCAGCCAGGGGTCAGGGGGTTGGGAGACCCAGTACTTC.

The chain uses TRBV11-3 and TRBJ2-2; D might be TRBD2 (6 bases). This CDR3 is 15 amino acids long. From germline, CDR1 is SGHNT and CDR2 YENEEA. The V and J ends lost 3 bases and 1 base respectively, with 9 bases between them. This chain's CDR3 is CASSFPSENTGELFF. The DNA for the CDR3 is TGTGCCAGCAGCTTCCCTAGCGAGAACACCGGGGAGCTGTTTTTT. The entire variable domain, with the rest obtained from reference TRBV11-3 and TRBJ2-2, is as follows: EAGVVQSPRYKIIEKKQPVAFWCNPISGHNTLYWYLQNLGQGPELLIRYENEEAVDDSQLPKDRFSAERLKGVDSTLKIQPAELGDSAVYLCASSFPSENTGELFFGEGSRLTVL.

The chain employs TRBV7-3 and TRBJ1-1; 7 bases fit TRBD1. The germline V gene has CDR1 SGHTA and CDR2 FQGTGA. The CDR3 sequence is 14 residues long. Trimming at V came to 5 bases and at J to 7 bases, leaving 10 bases not matched to a gene. CDR3 nucleotides: TGTGCCAGCAGCCCCCACGGGACAGAAGATGAAGCTTTCTTT. It is translated as CASSPHGTEDEAFF.